The 30 T cell receptor beta chains below come from one sample, sequenced in a study of shared clonotypes between healthy human individuals. Data came from immunoSEQ multiplex PCR; TCRdb stores just in-frame clones and leaves some out. The sample holds about 2,500,000 clones, around nine tenths seen once. Material: naive CD4+ T cells sorted from blood. The subset is: CD45RA+ positively selected. Receptor source: a man in his late teens or twenties in good health.

The chain carries TRBV9 and TRBJ1-2, with 7 bases matching TRBD1. Germline V CDR1 and CDR2: SGDLS, YYNGEE. The V segment lost 0 bases and the J segment 7 bases; nucleotides outside the gene matches: 9. CDR3 size: 15 residues. This CDR3 is CASSVGPGGAFGYTF. As DNA, the CDR3 is TGTGCCAGCAGCGTAGGTCCAGGGGGGGCCTTTGGCTACACCTTC.

This clone has a single count. Germline and junction disagree at one end, which may indicate a read error. The chain uses TRBV2 and TRBJ2-7, with 9 bases identical to TRBD1. The CDR3 sequence is 15 residues long. Germline V gene lookup returns CDR1 SNHLY and CDR2 FYNNEI. Here the CDR3 DNA reads TGTGCCAGCAGTGAAGTGACAGGGGGTCGCTACGAGCAGTGCTTC. This gives the protein CASSEVTGGRYEQCF.

This rearrangement joins TRBV27 to TRBJ2-7; D might be TRBD1 (6 bases). The CDR3 is 13 residues long. From germline, CDR1 is MNHEY and CDR2 SMNVEV (reference sequence). V was trimmed by 6 bases and J by 3 bases, leaving 12 bases between them. CDR3 loop: CASSPDSIYEQYF. For the CDR3, the DNA is TGTGCCAGCAGCCCGGACAGTATCTACGAGCAGTACTTC.

The CDR3 coding sequence is TGTGCCAGCAGTTACTCGAGTGAGCGGAATTCACCCCTCCACTTT. Translating it yields CASSYSSERNSPLHF. This rearrangement joins TRBV6-6 to TRBJ1-6; D not resolved. Trimming cost V 0 bases and J 7 bases, with 10 bases left between them. Germline lookup yields CDR1 MNHNY and CDR2 SVGAGI (reference sequence). The CDR3 contains 15 residues.

In DNA form, the CDR3 reads TGTGCCAGCAGCTTGGGGGCCCTGAACGGGGGCTCCTATAATTCACCCCTCCACTTT. Its protein product is CASSLGALNGGSYNSPLHF. The chain carries TRBV5-6 and TRBJ1-6; D perhaps matches TRBD1 (5 bases). The ends were cut back, 0 bases at V and 0 bases at J, with 16 bases in the middle. The CDR3 is made up of 19 amino acids. The germline gives CDR1 SGHDT, CDR2 YYEEEE. The full variable domain, rest sourced from reference TRBV5-6 and TRBJ1-6, is DAGVTQSPTHLIKTRGQQVTLRCSPKSGHDTVSWYQQALGQGPQFIFQYYEEEERQRGNFPDRFSGHQFPNYSSELNVNALLLGDSALYLCASSLGALNGGSYNSPLHFGNGTRLTVT.

CDR3 sequence reads: CASGTSGSTDTQYF. The CDR3 nucleotides are TGTGCCAGCGGGACTAGCGGGAGCACAGATACGCAGTATTTT. The chain couples TRBV6-4 to TRBJ2-3; TRBD2 matches 12 bases. This CDR3 is 14 amino acids long. Trimming cost V 8 bases and J 0 bases; bases outside gene matches: 0. Germline V gives CDR1 MRHNA, CDR2 SNTAGT.

Details on this clone: Other DNA sequences in this specimen translate into the identical CDR3. The V call is TRBV25-1, the J call TRBJ2-7; 10 bases map to TRBD1. Germline V gives CDR1 MGHDK, CDR2 SYGVNS. V shed 5 bases, J shed 2 bases, and the junction held 6 bases outside the gene matches. The CDR3 contains 15 residues. In nucleotides, the CDR3 is TGTGCCAGCAGTCCCTCCGGGACAGGGGCCTACGAGCAGTACTTC. This sequence encodes CASSPSGTGAYEQYF.

The genes are TRBV11-2 and TRBJ2-7; 11 bases align to TRBD2. CDR3 length equals 15 residues. The germline V gene encodes CDR1 SGHAT and CDR2 FQNNGV. The V segment lost 5 bases and the J segment 4 bases; nucleotides outside the gene matches: 7. The DNA for the CDR3 is TGTGCCAGCAGCCTCGGCGGGACTAGCGGTTACGAGCAGTACTTC. Protein sequence: CASSLGGTSGYEQYF.

This clone was observed a few times. The chain employs TRBV27 and TRBJ1-5; D unclear. The ends were cut back, 3 bases at V and 3 bases at J, with 9 bases in the middle. The CDR3 is made up of 14 amino acids. Germline CDR1 and CDR2: MNHEY and SMNVEV (reference sequence). The CDR3 DNA sequence: TGTGCCAGCAGTTTCTCGGGCTACAATCAGCCCCAGCATTTT. It yields the protein CASSFSGYNQPQHF.

The rearrangement joins TRBV10-1 to TRBJ1-1, with 12 bases that match TRBD1. V trimming: 6 bases; J trimming: 7 bases; junction bases outside the gene matches: 9. The length of the CDR3 is 15 residues. Germline V gene sequence: CDR1 WNHNN, CDR2 SYGVQD (reference sequence). The CDR3 protein is CASSSGTGGYNEAFF. DNA of the CDR3: TGCGCCAGCAGCTCCGGGACAGGGGGCTATAATGAAGCTTTCTTT.

CDR3 amino acids: CASSGSGLAGAGANVLTF. The CDR3 region has the DNA TGCGCCAGCAGTGGGTCCGGACTAGCGGGAGCTGGGGCCAACGTCCTGACTTTC. The rearrangement links TRBV10-2 to TRBJ2-6, with 13 bases that match TRBD2. V lost 4 bases, J lost 2 bases, and 5 bases stayed unmatched. The CDR3 is 18 amino acids. Germline lookup yields CDR1 WSHSY and CDR2 SAAADI.

This clone was observed once. The J gene is TRBJ1-2, the V gene TRBV6-1; the D is unclear. This CDR3 region has 12 residues. Germline V gene lookup returns CDR1 MNHNS and CDR2 SASEGT. The V and J ends lost 2 bases and 10 bases respectively, with 11 bases between them. As DNA, the CDR3 is TGTGCCAGCAGTGAAATATGGCGAAACTACACCTTC. This codes for CASSEIWRNYTF.

The rearrangement links TRBV28 to TRBJ1-2, with D maybe TRBD1 (6 bases). V lost 4 bases to trimming and J lost 4 bases, with 10 bases between them. Germline CDR1 MDHEN, CDR2 SYDVKM. This CDR3 has 13 amino acids. CDR3 DNA: TGTGCCAGCAGTTCGGACAGCACCTATGGCTACACCTTC. As protein: CASSSDSTYGYTF.

Comment on this clone: This CDR3 is also generated by other DNA sequences in the sample. The rearrangement joins TRBV6-5 to TRBJ2-3; 8 nucleotides agree with TRBD1. V lost 6 bases, J lost 4 bases, and 6 bases stayed unmatched. The length of the CDR3 is 14 residues. CDR1 is MNHEY, CDR2 SVGAGI, per germline. The CDR3 DNA reads TGTGCCAGCAGACCTACAGGGGGTTCAGATACGCAGTATTTT. Translating it yields CASRPTGGSDTQYF.

The chain joins TRBV20-1 to TRBJ2-5; D unclear. Germline CDR1 DFQATT, CDR2 SNEGSKA (reference sequence). This CDR3 is 10 amino acids long. V lost 2 bases and J lost 7, with 5 bases in between. The CDR3: CSARWTTQYF. In nucleotides, the CDR3 is TGCAGTGCTAGATGGACGACCCAGTACTTC.

V is TRBV7-9 and J is TRBJ1-1, with TRBD1 matching over 11 bases. In germline, CDR1 is SEHNR, CDR2 FQNEAQ (reference sequence). There are 15 residues in the CDR3. V lost 5 bases to trimming and J lost 2 bases; unmatched junction nucleotides: 4. The CDR3 DNA follows: TGTGCCAGCAGCGGTGGGACAGGGGGAAACACTGAAGCTTTCTTT. Its protein is CASSGGTGGNTEAFF.

This chain uses TRBV6-5 with TRBJ2-1; unclear D gene. V was cut by 1 base and J by 6 bases, with 10 bases left in between. CDR3 length: 14 residues. Germline V lookup: CDR1 MNHEY, CDR2 SVGAGI. The CDR3 DNA reads as TGTGCCAGCAGTTACTTGGACGCCAGCAATGAGCAGTTCTTC. Protein product: CASSYLDASNEQFF.

V gene TRBV5-8 combines with J gene TRBJ1-1; 8 positions match TRBD1. J lost 3 bases, V lost 2 bases, and 3 bases had no gene match. The CDR3 runs 14 residues. Germline V gives CDR1 SGHTS, CDR2 YDEGEE. DNA for the CDR3: TGTGCCAGCAGCTTAGGACAGGGCTACACTGAAGCTTTCTTT. It yields the protein CASSLGQGYTEAFF.

Notes on this clone: One junction end disagrees with the germline gene, perhaps due to a read error. The gene calls are TRBV19 and TRBJ2-5; TRBD2 matches at 8 bases. This CDR3 comprises 13 residues. Germline CDR1 reads LNHDA; CDR2 reads SQIVND (reference sequence). The CDR3 nucleotides read TGTGCCAGCAGAAGCGGGGGACAAGAGGCCCAGTACTTC. This codes for CASRSGGQEAQYF.

The gene calls are TRBV29-1 and TRBJ2-7; 12 nucleotides agree with TRBD1. This CDR3 comprises 16 residues. Germline-derived CDR1 and CDR2 are SQVTM and ANQGSEA. Trimming at V came to 6 bases and at J to 0 bases, leaving 9 bases not matched to a gene. The CDR3 spells CSVAGTGGAGSYEQYF. DNA for the CDR3: TGCAGCGTGGCCGGGACAGGGGGCGCAGGCTCCTACGAGCAGTACTTC.

The chain uses TRBV2 and TRBJ1-3; no firm D call. This CDR3 contains 14 residues. V lost 6 bases and J 2 bases, leaving 11 bases between the germline ends. Per germline, CDR1 SNHLY and CDR2 FYNNEI. CDR3 residues: CASRSTRTGNTIYF. The CDR3 DNA reads TGTGCCAGCAGGTCAACCCGGACTGGAAACACCATATATTTT.

The J gene is TRBJ1-1, the V gene TRBV6-1, with D hard to call. The CDR3 contains 14 residues. Germline CDR1 and CDR2: MNHNS and SASEGT. The V end lost 2 bases, the J end lost 4 bases, and 11 bases lay between the germline ends. The chain's CDR3 is CASSELVGATEAFF. The CDR3 DNA reads as TGTGCCAGCAGTGAATTGGTGGGCGCCACTGAAGCTTTCTTT.

This rearrangement joins TRBV6-5 to TRBJ2-7; 8 positions agree with TRBD2. The V and J ends lost 8 bases and 0 bases, in that order; junction bases with no gene match: 9. CDR1 and CDR2 from the germline V gene are MNHEY and SVGAGI. The CDR3 loop spans 15 amino acids. The CDR3 DNA reads TGTGCCAGCGGCCCGGGAGGGACGCTCTCCTACGAGCAGTACTTC. It encodes CASGPGGTLSYEQYF.

J is TRBJ2-3 and V is TRBV9; 10 nucleotides line up with TRBD1. CDR1 is SGDLS, CDR2 YYNGEE, per germline. CDR3 length equals 14 residues. After removal of 4 bases from V and 4 bases from J, the junction contained 3 bases not matched to a gene. The CDR3 sequence is CASSPGQGSDTQYF. CDR3 DNA: TGTGCCAGCAGCCCGGGACAGGGGTCAGATACGCAGTATTTT.

This clone turned up a few times. The chain employs TRBV7-9 and TRBJ1-5; D ambiguous. CDR3 size: 13 residues. Germline V gives CDR1 SEHNR, CDR2 FQNEAQ (reference sequence). V was trimmed by 5 bases and J by 9 bases, leaving 14 bases between them. CDR3 bases: TGTGCCAGCAGCCACGTACCTGATTCGCCCCAGCATTTT. As protein: CASSHVPDSPQHF.

J is TRBJ2-1 and V is TRBV6-1; weak D call: TRBD2 (6 bases). The CDR3 spans 15 residues. The V end lost 7 bases, the J end lost 0 bases, and 13 bases lay between the germline ends. CDR1 MNHNS and CDR2 SASEGT come from the germline V gene. CDR3 DNA: TGTGCCAGCACCTTCGGCGGGGTCTCCTACAATGAGCAGTTCTTC. Translating it yields CASTFGGVSYNEQFF.

The chain employs TRBV6-1 and TRBJ1-1; tentatively, D is TRBD1 (5 bases). The CDR3 sequence is 14 residues long. V shed 2 bases and J shed 6 bases, with 13 bases lying between them. Germline V gene lookup returns CDR1 MNHNS and CDR2 SASEGT. CDR3 nucleotides: TGTGCCAGCAGTGAAAAAGGCAGGGTCGCTGAAGCTTTCTTT. It encodes CASSEKGRVAEAFF.

The V gene is TRBV29-1, the J gene TRBJ1-2; 7 bases agree with TRBD1. Germline V gene lookup returns CDR1 SQVTM and CDR2 ANQGSEA. This CDR3 has 18 residues. The V segment lost 0 bases and the J segment 1 base; nucleotides outside the gene matches: 14. The DNA for the CDR3 is TGCAGCGTTGAAGATCGTTGGGCTCTCAGGGGGAGTAACTATGGCTACACCTTC. This encodes CSVEDRWALRGSNYGYTF.

The chain joins TRBV18 to TRBJ2-7, with 7 nucleotides matching TRBD1. J was trimmed by 3 bases and V by 0 bases; bases with no gene match: 2. CDR1 KGHSH and CDR2 LQKENI come from the germline V gene. The CDR3 runs 14 residues. CDR3: CASSPPGGDYEQYF. CDR3 nucleotide sequence: TGTGCCAGCTCACCACCAGGGGGCGACTACGAGCAGTACTTC.

The chain uses TRBV19 and TRBJ2-7; 11 nucleotides align to TRBD1. V shed 5 bases and J 6 bases; nucleotides not matched to a gene: 6. CDR3 size: 14 residues. In germline, CDR1 is LNHDA, CDR2 SQIVND (reference sequence). CDR3 protein: CASSVDRGRSEQYF. The CDR3 DNA reads TGTGCCAGTAGTGTGGACAGGGGGCGAAGCGAGCAGTACTTC.